A selection of T cell receptor beta chains follows, all from one sample in a study of shared clonotypes between healthy human individuals. Assay: immunoSEQ multiplex PCR; the TCRdb copy retains only in-frame clones and omits some. The sample records approximately 810,000 clones, more than 85% being singletons. The sequenced sample consisted of naive CD8+ T cells sorted from blood. The source of these receptors is a man between 25 and 39 years old in good health. CDR3s include the opening cysteine and the closing phenylalanine or tryptophan. Rows may omit the clone size; those that give it use once, few, many or a size class.

size: NA
J: TRBJ2-1
V: TRBV11-3
CDR3: CASSSGDRYNEQFF

size: NA
J: TRBJ1-5
V: TRBV28
CDR3: CASQRTALNFLEPQHF

size: NA
J: TRBJ2-7
V: TRBV6-5
CDR3: CASSYSQSYEQYF

size: once
J: TRBJ2-2
V: TRBV27
CDR3: CASLLLGEMVNTGELFF

size: NA
J: TRBJ2-3
V: TRBV7-9
CDR3: CASSFPRNRRTDTQYF

size: once
J: TRBJ1-4
V: TRBV6-1
CDR3: CASGRGGTTNEKLFF

size: NA
J: TRBJ2-1
V: TRBV13
CDR3: CASSTQSSYNEQFF

size: NA
J: TRBJ1-2
V: TRBV5-4
CDR3: CASSLLGDYGYTF

size: NA
J: TRBJ2-1
V: TRBV4-1
CDR3: CASSLVTNEQFF

size: NA
J: TRBJ2-1
V: TRBV29-1
CDR3: CSAKGGAQDFEQFF

size: NA
J: TRBJ2-1
V: TRBV28
CDR3: CASSFSLLGNEQFF

size: NA
J: TRBJ2-3
V: TRBV7-9
CDR3: CASSLEGGPPTDTQYF

size: NA
J: TRBJ1-1
V: TRBV9
CDR3: CASSQRSDRGRVEAFF

size: NA
J: TRBJ1-4
V: TRBV7-9
CDR3: CASDGEQGEEKLFF

size: NA
J: TRBJ2-5
V: TRBV9
CDR3: CASSVDQETQYF

size: NA
J: TRBJ1-4
V: TRBV7-9
CDR3: CASSSPRQENEKLFF

size: NA
J: TRBJ2-7
V: TRBV5-4
CDR3: CASSRIGEVSSYEQYF

size: few
J: TRBJ1-1
V: TRBV6-1
CDR3: CASSEGRTGHEAFF

size: NA
J: TRBJ2-7
V: TRBV4-3
CDR3: CASSPGLAGVYEQYF

size: NA
J: TRBJ2-7
V: TRBV15
CDR3: CATSRDVLYEQYF

size: NA
J: TRBJ2-7
V: TRBV27
CDR3: CASSPGTSGRPYEQYF

size: NA
J: TRBJ2-3
V: TRBV29-1
CDR3: CSVRGDGAGGRSTDTQYF